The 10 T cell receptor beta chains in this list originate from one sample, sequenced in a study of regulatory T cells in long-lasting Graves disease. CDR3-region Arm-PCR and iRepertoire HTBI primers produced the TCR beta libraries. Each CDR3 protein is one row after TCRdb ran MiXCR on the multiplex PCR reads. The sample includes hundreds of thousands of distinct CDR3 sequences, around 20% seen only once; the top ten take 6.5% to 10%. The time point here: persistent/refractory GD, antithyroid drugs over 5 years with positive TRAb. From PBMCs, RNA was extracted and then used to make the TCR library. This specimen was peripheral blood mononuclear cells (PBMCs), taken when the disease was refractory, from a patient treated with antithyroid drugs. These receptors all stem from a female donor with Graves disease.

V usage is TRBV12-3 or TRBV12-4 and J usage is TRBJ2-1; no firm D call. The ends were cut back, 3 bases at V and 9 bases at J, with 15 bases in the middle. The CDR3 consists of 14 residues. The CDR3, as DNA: TGTGCCAGCAGTTTCTTAGGAACCACGGGTGAGCAGTTCTTC. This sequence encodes CASSFLGTTGEQFF.

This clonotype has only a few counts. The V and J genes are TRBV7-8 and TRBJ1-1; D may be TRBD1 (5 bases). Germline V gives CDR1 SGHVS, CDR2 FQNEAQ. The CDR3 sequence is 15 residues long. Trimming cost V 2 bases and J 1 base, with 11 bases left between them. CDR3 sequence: CASSLMGQSNTEAFF. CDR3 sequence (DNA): TGTGCCAGCAGCTTAATGGGGCAGTCGAACACTGAAGCTTTCTTT.

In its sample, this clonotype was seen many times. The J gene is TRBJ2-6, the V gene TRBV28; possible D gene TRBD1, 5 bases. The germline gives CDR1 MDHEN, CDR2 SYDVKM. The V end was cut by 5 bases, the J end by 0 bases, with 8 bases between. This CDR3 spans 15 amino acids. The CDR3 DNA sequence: TGTGCCAGCAGTACAGGTTCCTCTGGGGCCAACGTCCTGACTTTC. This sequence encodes CASSTGSSGANVLTF.

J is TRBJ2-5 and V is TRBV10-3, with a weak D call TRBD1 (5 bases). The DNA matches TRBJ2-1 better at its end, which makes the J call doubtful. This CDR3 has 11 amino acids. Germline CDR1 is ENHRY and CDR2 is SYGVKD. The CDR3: CAIFRQGDQFF. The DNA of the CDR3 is TGTGCCATCTTTCGGCAGGGCGATCAGTTCTTC.

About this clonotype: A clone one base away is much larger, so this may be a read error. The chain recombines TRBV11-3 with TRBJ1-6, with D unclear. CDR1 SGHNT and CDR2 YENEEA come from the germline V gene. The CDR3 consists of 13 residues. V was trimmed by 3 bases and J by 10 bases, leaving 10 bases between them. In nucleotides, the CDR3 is TGTGCCAGCAGCTTGGACGGGCAATCACCCCTCCACTTT. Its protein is CASSLDGQSPLHF.

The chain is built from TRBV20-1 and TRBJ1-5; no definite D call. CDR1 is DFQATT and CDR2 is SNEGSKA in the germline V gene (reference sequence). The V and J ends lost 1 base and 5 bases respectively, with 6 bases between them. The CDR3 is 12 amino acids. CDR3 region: CSARGPDQPQHF. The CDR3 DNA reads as TGCAGTGCTAGAGGGCCGGATCAGCCCCAGCATTTT.

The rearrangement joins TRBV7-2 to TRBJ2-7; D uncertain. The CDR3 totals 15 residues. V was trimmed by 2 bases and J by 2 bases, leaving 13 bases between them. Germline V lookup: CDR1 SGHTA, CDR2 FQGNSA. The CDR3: CASSLLFLRAYEQYF. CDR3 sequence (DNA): TGTGCCAGCAGCTTACTATTTTTGAGAGCCTACGAGCAGTACTTC. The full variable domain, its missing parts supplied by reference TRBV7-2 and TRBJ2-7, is GAGVSQSPSNKVTEKGKDVELRCDPISGHTALYWYRQSLGQGLEFLIYFQGNSAPDKSGLPSDRFSAERTGGSVSTLTIQRTQQEDSAVYLCASSLLFLRAYEQYFGPGTRLTVT.

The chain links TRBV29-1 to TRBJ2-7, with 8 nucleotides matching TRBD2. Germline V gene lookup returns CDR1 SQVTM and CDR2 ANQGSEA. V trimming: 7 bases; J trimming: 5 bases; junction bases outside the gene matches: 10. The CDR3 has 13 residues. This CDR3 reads CSALRGGTDEQYF. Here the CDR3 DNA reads TGCAGCGCCCTTCGGGGGGGTACCGACGAGCAGTACTTC.

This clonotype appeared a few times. The CDR3 is CASSITPSGAGVGNEQYF. In DNA, the CDR3 is TGTGCCAGTAGTATAACCCCTTCGGGAGCGGGAGTAGGCAACGAGCAGTACTTC. This chain links TRBV19 with TRBJ2-7; the match to TRBD2 covers 8 bases. The CDR3 consists of 18 residues. CDR1 LNHDA and CDR2 SQIVND come from the germline V gene (reference sequence). V lost 2 bases to trimming and J lost 5 bases; unmatched junction nucleotides: 17.

The CDR3 here is CASSVRSGSFVTGELFF. The CDR3 nucleotides read TGTGCCAGCAGCGTAAGGAGCGGGAGTTTCGTGACCGGGGAGCTGTTTTTT. V gene TRBV9 combines with J gene TRBJ2-2; TRBD2 matches at 8 bases. The CDR3 is 17 residues long. From germline, CDR1 is SGDLS and CDR2 YYNGEE. The trim removed 1 base at V and 5 bases at J, leaving 10 bases unmatched.